The 26 T cell receptor beta chains given below trace back to one sample, sequenced in a study of CDR3 diversity in severe acne. Via MiXCR, TCRdb re-called the PCR reads, giving one row per CDR3 protein. The sample lists approximately 80,000 distinct CDR3 sequences, 51% occurring once. Input material: blood. These receptors were taken from a male donor in good health, without acne.

This clonotype showed up just once. The rearrangement joins TRBV11-2 to TRBJ2-3; TRBD2 aligns across 13 bases. Trimming cost V 5 bases and J 1 base; bases outside gene matches: 9. From germline, CDR1 is SGHAT and CDR2 FQNNGV. This CDR3 is 18 amino acids long. CDR3 DNA sequence: TGTGCCAGCAGCCCCGGGACTAGCGGGACGTTAGGCACAGATACGCAGTATTTT. This translates into CASSPGTSGTLGTDTQYF.

On this clonotype: Because it lacks the conserved phenylalanine or tryptophan at the end, this CDR3 is likely a read error. V usage is TRBV10-3 and J usage is TRBJ2-7; D is perhaps TRBD1 (5 bases). The germline V gene has CDR1 ENHRY and CDR2 SYGVKD. The ends were cut back, 3 bases at V and 7 bases at J, with 22 bases in the middle. CDR3 length: 16 amino acids. The CDR3 DNA is TGTGCCATCAGTGACCGGTCAAAGCGATTGACAGAAGAGCAGTACCTC. It codes for CAISDRSKRLTEEQYL.

The DNA of the CDR3 is TGTGCCAGCAGTGCCGGACTAGCGGGGAACCAAGAGACCCAGTACTTC. It encodes CASSAGLAGNQETQYF. The chain couples TRBV5-6 to TRBJ2-5; TRBD2 agrees at 12 bases. Looked up from germline, CDR1 is SGHDT and CDR2 is YYEEEE. V shed 5 bases, J shed 0 bases, and the junction held 5 bases outside the gene matches. The CDR3 covers 16 residues.

This chain links TRBV7-9 with TRBJ2-2; D not certain. The CDR3 consists of 14 residues. Trimming removed 1 base from V and 1 base from J, with 4 bases in between. CDR1 is SEHNR and CDR2 is FQNEAQ in the germline V gene (reference sequence). DNA for the CDR3: TGTGCCAGCAGCTTAGGGGGGAACACCGGGGAGCTGTTTTTT. Protein product: CASSLGGNTGELFF.

This clonotype was recorded a few times. The V gene is TRBV7-2, the J gene TRBJ1-6, with D tentatively TRBD1 (5 bases). This CDR3 is 14 amino acids long. V shed 4 bases and J shed 10 bases, with 14 bases lying between them. Germline CDR1 reads SGHTA; CDR2 reads FQGNSA. The CDR3: CASSYPGGGSPLHF. In DNA, the CDR3 is TGTGCCAGCAGCTACCCCGGGGGGGGGTCACCCCTCCACTTT.

V usage is TRBV20-1 and J usage is TRBJ2-1; 16 nucleotides align to TRBD2. CDR3 length: 15 amino acids. From germline, CDR1 is DFQATT and CDR2 SNEGSKA (reference sequence). V trimming: 5 bases; J trimming: 9 bases; junction bases outside the gene matches: 7. DNA of the CDR3: TGCAGTGCTCCGGGGACTAGCGGGGGGGCGGGTGAGCAGTTCTTC. It is translated as CSAPGTSGGAGEQFF.

This clonotype occurred many times. The chain joins TRBV20-1 to TRBJ1-4, with D possibly matching TRBD1 (5 bases). Between the trimmed V and J ends, which lost 1 base and 5 bases, there was a span of 17 bases. Germline V lookup: CDR1 DFQATT, CDR2 SNEGSKA (reference sequence). The CDR3 has 16 residues. The CDR3 DNA reads as TGCAGTGCTAGAGTTTCTGCCGGGACGAGGAATGAAAAACTGTTTTTT. Protein: CSARVSAGTRNEKLFF.

This clonotype was seen a few times. The chain has TRBV25-1 and TRBJ2-7, with 9 bases aligning to TRBD2. Germline trimming cut 3 bases from V and 5 bases from J; bases unmatched to any gene: 11. CDR3 length: 16 amino acids. Looked up from germline, CDR1 is MGHDK and CDR2 is SYGVNS. The CDR3 protein is CASSDLALAGSNEQYF. The CDR3 region has the DNA TGTGCCAGCAGTGATTTGGCGCTAGCGGGATCGAACGAGCAGTACTTC.

The chain has TRBV14 and TRBJ1-1; D unclear. Deletions cut 1 base from V and 5 bases from J, with 8 bases between. Looked up from germline, CDR1 is SGHDN and CDR2 is FVKESK. The CDR3 is 13 amino acids. CDR3 amino acids: CASSQGLPTEAFF. CDR3 DNA sequence: TGTGCCAGCAGCCAAGGGCTGCCAACTGAAGCTTTCTTT.

The chain uses TRBV20-1 and TRBJ2-7; 12 nucleotides agree with TRBD2. The CDR3 is 17 amino acids. After removal of 5 bases from V and 0 bases from J, the junction contained 11 bases not matched to a gene. Germline V CDR1 and CDR2: DFQATT, SNEGSKA (reference sequence). The CDR3 is CSAVRGLAGTSSYEQYF. CDR3 nucleotide sequence: TGCAGTGCTGTCCGAGGACTAGCGGGAACCAGCTCCTACGAGCAGTACTTC.

The table lists this clonotype with many counts. The chain carries TRBV25-1 and TRBJ2-5, with a weak D call TRBD1 (5 bases). V was cut by 7 bases and J by 8 bases, with 11 bases left in between. The V gene's germline CDR1 is MGHDK and CDR2 SYGVNS. This CDR3 is built from 11 residues. Here the CDR3 reads CASTPDITQYF. The CDR3 DNA follows: TGTGCCAGCACCCCGGACATAACCCAGTACTTC.

The chain has TRBV10-3 and TRBJ1-3; no definite D call. This CDR3 has 13 amino acids. V shed 7 bases and J shed 7 bases, with 14 bases lying between them. The germline V gene encodes CDR1 ENHRY and CDR2 SYGVKD. The CDR3, as DNA: TGTGCCATCACCGAGGCACGGGAGAACACCATATATTTT. It translates to CAITEARENTIYF.

This rearrangement joins TRBV10-2 to TRBJ2-1; perhaps D is TRBD1 or TRBD2 (5 bases each). The CDR3 is made up of 18 amino acids. With 4 bases removed from V and 0 bases from J, the gap between germline ends came to 19 bases. The germline V gene encodes CDR1 WSHSY and CDR2 SAAADI. CDR3 sequence: CASSGSLRAGTSYNEQFF. As DNA, the CDR3 is TGCGCCAGCAGTGGGTCTCTGAGGGCAGGGACCTCCTACAATGAGCAGTTCTTC.

With respect to this clonotype: One end of the junction is discordant with germline, which a read error may explain. The chain employs TRBV12-3 or TRBV12-4 and TRBJ2-7; 10 nucleotides agree with TRBD2. CDR3 length: 14 residues. CDR3 region: CASTGTSVTYGQYF. DNA for the CDR3: TGTGCTAGCACCGGGACTAGCGTAACCTACGGGCAGTACTTC.

The V call is TRBV15, the J call TRBJ1-5, with 7 bases identical to TRBD1. Germline V gene sequence: CDR1 LNHNV, CDR2 YYDKDF (reference sequence). The CDR3 runs to 14 residues. V was pared by 0 bases and J by 14 bases, with 10 bases of the junction left unmatched. CDR3 sequence (DNA): TGTGCCACCAGCAGAGACCCAGGGGGGGACTCCGAGCATTTT. Translating gives CATSRDPGGDSEHF.

The chain uses TRBV7-9 and TRBJ2-7; D possibly corresponds to TRBD1 (6 bases). The CDR3 spans 15 residues. Germline V gene lookup returns CDR1 SEHNR and CDR2 FQNEAQ (reference sequence). Trimming stripped 5 bases from V and 6 bases from J, with 20 bases between. This CDR3 reads CASSPTGNEHFEQYF. Written as DNA, the CDR3 is TGTGCCAGCAGCCCCACAGGGAACGAACACTTCGAGCAGTACTTC.

The J gene is TRBJ2-5, the V gene TRBV7-6; 8 nucleotides agree with TRBD2. Germline values: CDR1 SGHVS, CDR2 FNYEAQ. J was trimmed by 5 bases and V by 7 bases; bases with no gene match: 12. The CDR3 totals 15 residues. The CDR3 region is CASTSGLGVSETQYF. In nucleotides, the CDR3 is TGTGCCAGCACCTCGGGACTAGGGGTCTCTGAGACCCAGTACTTC. The full variable domain, completed using reference TRBV7-6 and TRBJ2-5, is GAGVSQSPRYKVTKRGQDVALRCDPISGHVSLYWYRQALGQGPEFLTYFNYEAQQDKSGLPNDRFSAERPEGSISTLTIQRTEQRDSAMYRCASTSGLGVSETQYFGPGTRLLVL.

The sample holds one count of this clonotype. At one end the junction does not follow the germline gene, possibly because of a read error. The chain joins TRBV6-5 to TRBJ1-5, with 7 nucleotides matching TRBD1. Germline V gene data show CDR1 as MNHEY and CDR2 as SVGAGI. The CDR3 consists of 17 residues. CDR3 protein: CATSDSRGTWGNQPQHF. Written as DNA, the CDR3 is TGTGCCACCAGTGATTCCAGGGGGACCTGGGGCAATCAGCCCCAGCATTTT.

The chain couples TRBV12-3 or TRBV12-4 to TRBJ2-2, with D perhaps assigned TRBD1 or TRBD2 (5 bases each). V lost 3 bases and J lost 8, with 10 bases in between. The CDR3 is made up of 13 amino acids. This CDR3 reads CASSLRGGGELFF. The CDR3 nucleotides are TGTGCCAGCAGTTTGAGGGGTGGGGGGGAGCTGTTTTTT.

Details on this clonotype: This clone may be a read error of a much larger clone one base away. The rearrangement links TRBV13 to TRBJ2-3; 11 bases map to TRBD2. In germline, CDR1 is PRHDT, CDR2 FYEKMQ (reference sequence). The CDR3 is made up of 16 amino acids. CDR3 nucleotides: TGTGCCAGCAGCGTAGCCGGGCTAGCGGGAGGAGATACGCGGTATTTT. Residues: CASSVAGLAGGDTRYF.

A note on this clonotype: This clone may be a read error of a much larger clone one base away. The rearrangement links TRBV9 to TRBJ1-2; D may be TRBD1 (6 bases). The CDR3 extends over 12 amino acids. V shed 0 bases and J shed 9 bases, with 9 bases lying between them. CDR1 and CDR2 (germline): SGDLS, YYNGEE. This chain's CDR3 is CASSVGGHSYTF. Written as DNA, the CDR3 is TGTGCCAGCAGCGTAGGGGGACATAGCTACACCTTC. Complete variable domain (other parts from reference TRBV9 and TRBJ1-2): DSGVTQTPKHLITATGQRVTLRCSPRSGDLSVYWYQQSLDQGLQFLIQYYNGEERAKGNILERFSAQQFPDLHSELNLSSLELGDSALYFCASSVGGHSYTFGSGTRLTVV.

The chain joins TRBV7-9 to TRBJ1-4, with D perhaps matching TRBD1 (6 bases). CDR1 is SEHNR, CDR2 FQNEAQ, per germline (reference sequence). Trimming took 2 bases from V and 5 from J, leaving 15 bases between them. This CDR3 has 16 amino acids. For the CDR3, the DNA is TGTGCCAGCAGCTTATCAGGGGTCTCCTACAATGAAAAACTGTTTTTT. Translating gives CASSLSGVSYNEKLFF.

This chain links TRBV5-1 with TRBJ1-1, with 8 bases identical to TRBD1. V trimming: 2 bases; J trimming: 0 bases; junction bases outside the gene matches: 9. The CDR3 has 17 amino acids. Germline V gene data show CDR1 as SGHRS and CDR2 as YFSETQ. The CDR3, as DNA: TGCGCCAGCAGCTTAGAGCCGGGACAGGTAATGAACACTGAAGCTTTCTTT. It specifies CASSLEPGQVMNTEAFF.

V is TRBV9 and J is TRBJ2-7; 9 bases match TRBD1. The ends lost 6 bases at V and 2 bases at J; junction bases unmatched: 6. The CDR3 is 14 residues long. Germline V gives CDR1 SGDLS, CDR2 YYNGEE. DNA for the CDR3: TGTGCCAGCACCCTTCGGGACAGGGCCTACGAGCAGTACTTC. It specifies CASTLRDRAYEQYF.

This clonotype was seen only a few times. It may be a read error: a sequence one base away is much more abundant. V is TRBV7-8 and J is TRBJ1-2; 10 bases agree with TRBD1. CDR1 and CDR2 (germline): SGHVS, FQNEAQ. This CDR3 has 14 amino acids. V gave up 5 bases and J gave up 2 bases; unmatched junction bases: 2. Here the CDR3 reads CASSTDRGNYGYTF. CDR3 DNA sequence: TGTGCCAGCAGCACGGACAGGGGGAACTATGGCTACACCTTC.

Written as DNA, the CDR3 is TGCAGCACCAGGGAGTTTTTCACAGATACGCAGTATTTT. Translated, it gives CSTREFFTDTQYF. The V and J genes are TRBV20-1 and TRBJ2-3, with D perhaps being TRBD1 or TRBD2 (5 bases each). The CDR3 totals 13 residues. Germline CDR1 is DFQATT and CDR2 is SNEGSKA (reference sequence).